Each of the 11 T cell receptor beta chains below was sequenced from the same sample in a study of spatial heterogeneity in lung cancer. Notes on the study in general: It was found that expanded intratumoral alpha and beta TCR counts tracked tumor mutation counts.

These TCRs' antigens remain unknown. Each CDR3 protein gets one entry after TCRdb re-called the 5' RACE reads with MiXCR. The sample consists of about 100,000 distinct CDR3 sequences, 4.4% of them appearing once. As for time point: sample taken at primary tumor resection. The sequenced sample was lung tumor tissue, obtained at surgery. The receptor source for this set is a male donor with early-stage non-small cell lung cancer.

This clonotype was recorded at least ten times. The chain is built from TRBV27 and TRBJ2-3; D gene uncertain. This CDR3 spans 14 amino acids. V gave up 6 bases and J gave up 6 bases, with 16 bases separating them. Germline V gene data show CDR1 as MNHEY and CDR2 as SMNVEV (reference sequence). The CDR3 nucleotides read TGTGCCAGCAGCCTAGACTCTTCTTGGGATACGCAGTATTTT. Translation gives CASSLDSSWDTQYF.

This clonotype was counted many times. The chain combines TRBV7-9 with TRBJ2-2; 9 bases are a match to TRBD1. V trimming: 6 bases; J trimming: 6 bases; junction bases outside the gene matches: 5. The CDR3 has 14 amino acids. Germline lookup yields CDR1 SEHNR and CDR2 FQNEAQ (reference sequence). The DNA of the CDR3 is TGTGCCAGCAGATTGACAGGGGGATCCGGGGAGCTGTTTTTT. This gives the protein CASRLTGGSGELFF.

This clonotype was seen at least ten times. The J gene is TRBJ2-1, the V gene TRBV5-1, with D unclear. Per the germline V gene, CDR1 is SGHRS and CDR2 is YFSETQ. The CDR3 has 13 residues. Trimming took off 1 base at V and 5 bases at J, with 7 bases between the two ends. In nucleotides, the CDR3 is TGCGCCAGCAGCTTGTCTCGGAACAATGAGCAGTTCTTC. It is translated as CASSLSRNNEQFF.

This clonotype came up many times. The genes are TRBV4-1 and TRBJ1-5; no reliable D call. There are 13 residues in the CDR3. The germline V gene encodes CDR1 MGHRA and CDR2 YSYEKL. V was pared by 0 bases and J by 7 bases, with 7 bases between. This CDR3 reads CASSQDQGQPQHF. Here the CDR3 DNA reads TGCGCCAGCAGCCAAGATCAAGGACAGCCCCAGCATTTT.

This clonotype was picked up a small number of times. J is TRBJ1-5 and V is TRBV20-1; 7 bases are shared with TRBD1. CDR1 DFQATT and CDR2 SNEGSKA come from the germline V gene (reference sequence). There are 15 residues in the CDR3. V was pared by 6 bases and J by 5 bases, with 13 bases of the junction left unmatched. CDR3 DNA sequence: TGCAGTGCCGACGACAGGGATCGGTCGGATCAGCCCCAGCATTTT. Protein sequence: CSADDRDRSDQPQHF.

The chain combines TRBV4-1 with TRBJ2-2; the D call may be TRBD1 or TRBD2 (5 bases each). The CDR3 sequence is 15 residues long. V lost 1 base, J lost 9 bases, and 15 bases lay in between. The germline gives CDR1 MGHRA, CDR2 YSYEKL. The CDR3 bases are TGCGCCAGCAGCCAAGGGCCCAGGGAGTTTCGGGAGCTGTTTTTT. Translated, it gives CASSQGPREFRELFF.

This clonotype was picked up a small number of times. The chain couples TRBV5-6 to TRBJ2-2, with 7 bases matching TRBD2. The V segment lost 3 bases and the J segment 5 bases; nucleotides outside the gene matches: 10. The CDR3 loop spans 16 amino acids. Germline V lookup: CDR1 SGHDT, CDR2 YYEEEE. The CDR3 spells CASSSFWEGVTGELFF. In DNA form, the CDR3 reads TGTGCCAGCAGCTCCTTTTGGGAGGGAGTAACCGGGGAGCTGTTTTTT.

This clonotype was picked up many times. V usage is TRBV2 and J usage is TRBJ2-5, with D tentatively TRBD2 (6 bases). V was clipped by 2 bases and J by 7 bases, with 14 bases between them. CDR1 and CDR2 (germline): SNHLY, FYNNEI. The CDR3 spans 14 residues. The CDR3 loop is CASSEPEAEGTQYF. The CDR3 bases are TGTGCCAGCAGTGAACCTGAAGCGGAGGGGACCCAGTACTTC.

This clonotype was seen many times. This chain joins TRBV6-6 and TRBJ1-6; 9 positions match TRBD1. This CDR3 comprises 15 residues. Germline trimming cut 2 bases from V and 7 bases from J; bases unmatched to any gene: 3. CDR1 is MNHNY, CDR2 SVGAGI, per germline (reference sequence). Here the CDR3 DNA reads TGTGCCAGCAGTTACGGGACAGGGTGGAATTCACCCCTCCACTTT. This gives the protein CASSYGTGWNSPLHF.

This clonotype was counted at least ten times. The V and J genes are TRBV30 and TRBJ2-2; D is tentatively TRBD1 or TRBD2 (5 bases each). The germline V gene encodes CDR1 GTSNPN and CDR2 SVGIG (reference sequence). The ends were cut back, 2 bases at V and 8 bases at J, with 15 bases in the middle. The CDR3 covers 14 residues. CDR3 bases: TGTGCCTGGAGTCCCGGGACCCAAAAGGGGGAGCTGTTTTTT. Its translation is CAWSPGTQKGELFF.

This clonotype has ten or more counts. The chain is built from TRBV5-1 and TRBJ2-7; D remains unclear. V shed 2 bases and J shed 2 bases, with 8 bases lying between them. Germline V gene data show CDR1 as SGHRS and CDR2 as YFSETQ. This CDR3 is built from 13 residues. The CDR3 bases are TGCGCCAGCAGCTTTAACAGTGCCTACGAGCAGTACTTC. Its translation is CASSFNSAYEQYF.